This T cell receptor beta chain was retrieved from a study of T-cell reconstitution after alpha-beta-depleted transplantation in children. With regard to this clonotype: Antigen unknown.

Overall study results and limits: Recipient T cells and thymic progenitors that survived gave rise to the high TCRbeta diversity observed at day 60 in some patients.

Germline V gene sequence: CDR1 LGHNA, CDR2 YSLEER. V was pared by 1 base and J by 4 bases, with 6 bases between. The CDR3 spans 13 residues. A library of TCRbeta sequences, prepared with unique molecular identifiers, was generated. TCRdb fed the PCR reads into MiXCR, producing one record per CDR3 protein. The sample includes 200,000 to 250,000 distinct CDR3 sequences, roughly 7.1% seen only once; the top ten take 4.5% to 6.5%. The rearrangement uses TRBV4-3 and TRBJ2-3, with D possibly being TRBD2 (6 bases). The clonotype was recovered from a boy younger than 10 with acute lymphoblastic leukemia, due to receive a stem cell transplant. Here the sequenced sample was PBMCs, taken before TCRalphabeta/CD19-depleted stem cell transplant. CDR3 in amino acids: CASSQGEADTQYF. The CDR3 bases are TGCGCCAGCAGCCAAGGGGAGGCAGATACGCAGTATTTT.